Below are 32 T cell receptor beta chains sequenced from a single sample in a study of blood T cell repertoires in COVID-19. TCRdb keeps only in-frame clones here, not all; method: immunoSEQ multiplex PCR. The sample includes 20,000 or so clones, over 65% seen only once; the top ten take roughly 5.5%. Input material: peripheral blood. The origin of the receptors is a human donor in a cohort sampled during active COVID-19.

In DNA form, the CDR3 reads TGTGCCAGCAGTGCCCTAACCGGGACTAGCCCCGGGGAGCTGTTTTTT. This translates into CASSALTGTSPGELFF. The gene calls are TRBV6-1 and TRBJ2-2; TRBD2 aligns across 9 bases. Per the germline V gene, CDR1 is MNHNS and CDR2 is SASEGT. The J segment lost 6 bases and the V segment lost 4 bases, leaving 9 bases of the junction unmatched. CDR3 size: 16 residues.

The V and J genes are TRBV12-3 or TRBV12-4 and TRBJ2-1, with D possibly matching TRBD2 (5 bases). The CDR3 extends over 12 amino acids. V lost 5 bases and J lost 6, with 8 bases in between. Written as DNA, the CDR3 is TGTGCCAGCAGTCGTGGGAGCAATGAGCAGTTCTTC. Residues: CASSRGSNEQFF.

This clone showed up just a few times. J is TRBJ2-4 and V is TRBV27; D possibly corresponds to TRBD2 (5 bases). Germline CDR1 and CDR2: MNHEY and SMNVEV (reference sequence). The CDR3 runs to 14 residues. V dropped 2 bases and J dropped 6 bases, with 11 bases sitting between them. CDR3 in amino acids: CASSLTPRGNIQYF. In nucleotides, the CDR3 is TGTGCCAGCAGTTTAACCCCCCGGGGAAACATTCAGTACTTC.

The J gene is TRBJ2-7, the V gene TRBV6-2 or TRBV6-3; 11 bases align to TRBD1. CDR3 length: 19 residues. Germline V CDR1 and CDR2: MNHEY, SVGEGT. Unmatched junction bases numbered 15, after V lost 2 bases and J lost 3 bases. The CDR3 DNA sequence: TGTGCCAGCAGTTACAAGCGGGACAGGGGGTCTCTCCGGGTCTACGAGCAGTACTTC. Amino acids: CASSYKRDRGSLRVYEQYF.

This chain links TRBV6-4 with TRBJ2-2; no clear D. Trimming shortened V by 4 bases and J by 1 base, and 10 bases separated the two germline ends. CDR3 length equals 15 residues. CDR1 MRHNA and CDR2 SNTAGT come from the germline V gene. This chain's CDR3 is CASSAGSMNTGELFF. The CDR3 nucleotides are TGTGCCAGCAGTGCAGGCAGTATGAACACCGGGGAGCTGTTTTTT.

The chain links TRBV4-2 to TRBJ2-7; D is perhaps TRBD1 (5 bases). Trimming left V 0 bases short and J 5 bases short, with 8 bases between. The CDR3 loop spans 13 amino acids. Germline CDR1 LGHNA, CDR2 YNFKEQ. CDR3 protein: CASSQEQGNEQYF. The CDR3 coding sequence is TGTGCCAGCAGCCAAGAGCAGGGTAACGAGCAGTACTTC.

CDR3 sequence: CASSQDLPGGAGNTIYF. CDR3 coding DNA: TGTGCCAGCAGCCAAGATCTCCCAGGGGGCGCAGGAAACACCATATATTTT. The chain employs TRBV4-2 and TRBJ1-3; 8 bases map to TRBD1. The germline V gene has CDR1 LGHNA and CDR2 YNFKEQ. The CDR3 runs to 17 residues. The V gene end was trimmed by 0 bases and the J gene end by 4 bases; junction bases not matched to a gene: 8.

The J gene is TRBJ2-7, the V gene TRBV4-2, with TRBD2 matching 13 bases. After removal of 4 bases from V and 4 bases from J, the junction contained 4 bases not matched to a gene. The CDR3 covers 15 residues. Germline lookup yields CDR1 LGHNA and CDR2 YNFKEQ. CDR3 coding DNA: TGTGCCAGCAGCCCGAGACTAGCGGGAGGTTACGAGCAGTACTTC. It translates to CASSPRLAGGYEQYF.

This clone was observed a handful of times. V is TRBV4-3 and J is TRBJ2-3; 10 bases are shared with TRBD2. Germline loops: CDR1 LGHNA, CDR2 YSLEER. The CDR3 is 15 residues long. Trimming at V came to 4 bases and at J to 2 bases, leaving 3 bases not matched to a gene. CDR3 sequence reads: CASSPGTSDTDTQYF. CDR3 DNA: TGCGCCAGCAGCCCCGGGACTAGCGACACAGATACGCAGTATTTT.

The V call is TRBV25-1, the J call TRBJ2-2; no clear D. Trimming shortened V by 5 bases and J by 3 bases, and 13 bases separated the two germline ends. The CDR3 sequence is 15 residues long. The germline gives CDR1 MGHDK, CDR2 SYGVNS. The CDR3 DNA follows: TGTGCCAGCAGTATATTGAACAGAGACACCGGGGAGCTGTTTTTT. Its translation: CASSILNRDTGELFF.

V is TRBV19 and J is TRBJ2-6; 10 bases agree with TRBD2. The ends lost 10 bases at V and 2 bases at J; junction bases unmatched: 11. The CDR3 is 17 amino acids. Germline CDR1 and CDR2: LNHDA and SQIVND (reference sequence). CDR3 in DNA: TGTGCCACCTCGTCCGGGACTAGCGCGACTGGGGCCAACGTCCTGACTTTC. This gives the protein CATSSGTSATGANVLTF.

About this clone itself: Sequence at one end of the junction differs from germline and may be a read error. The chain employs TRBV29-1 and TRBJ1-2; 9 bases line up with TRBD1. This CDR3 has 15 amino acids. CDR1 and CDR2 from the germline V gene are SQVTM and ANQGSEA. This chain's CDR3 is CSVEEIVGRDRDLLF. The CDR3 coding sequence is TGCAGCGTTGAAGAAATAGTCGGTCGGGACAGGGATCTTCTTTTC.

The chain combines TRBV5-1 with TRBJ2-2, with 8 bases matching TRBD1. Per the germline V gene, CDR1 is SGHRS and CDR2 is YFSETQ. The CDR3 spans 15 residues. V lost 6 bases and J lost 7; bases outside the gene matches: 11. The CDR3 protein is CASTRDRPRGGELFF. In nucleotides, the CDR3 is TGCGCCAGCACTCGGGACAGGCCCAGGGGCGGGGAGCTGTTTTTT.

The rearrangement uses TRBV6-2 or TRBV6-3 and TRBJ1-1, with D maybe TRBD1 (5 bases). Trimming left V 6 bases short and J 0 bases short, with 17 bases between. The germline V gene encodes CDR1 MNHEY and CDR2 SVGEGT. The CDR3 runs to 16 residues. Here the CDR3 reads CASSPAGLRVNTEAFF. The CDR3 DNA sequence: TGTGCCAGCAGCCCTGCGGGGCTGCGCGTGAACACTGAAGCTTTCTTT.

The chain uses TRBV21-1 and TRBJ1-6; no check of the table's D call, TRBD1, against the DNA was made. TRBV21-1 is recorded as a pseudogene. This CDR3 spans 14 amino acids. This CDR3 reads CASSKGDSNSPLHF. DNA for the CDR3: TGTGCCAGCAGCAAAGGGGACAGTAATTCACCCCTCCACTTT.

This clone appeared a single time. This rearrangement joins TRBV7-9 to TRBJ1-5, with 9 bases aligning to TRBD1. CDR3 length equals 15 residues. The V segment lost 4 bases and the J segment 6 bases; nucleotides outside the gene matches: 7. The germline gives CDR1 SEHNR, CDR2 FQNEAQ (reference sequence). CDR3 bases: TGTGCCAGCAGCTATAGCACAGGGGGCCCTCAGCCCCAGCATTTT. It codes for CASSYSTGGPQPQHF.

This CDR3 is CASSSNVGGPVGELFF. CDR3 nucleotide sequence: TGTGCCAGCAGCTCCAACGTGGGAGGGCCGGTCGGGGAGCTGTTTTTT. The genes are TRBV7-2 and TRBJ2-2; TRBD2 agrees at 7 bases. This CDR3 has 16 residues. Germline V gives CDR1 SGHTA, CDR2 FQGNSA. V was pared by 4 bases and J by 7 bases, with 12 bases of the junction left unmatched.

The rearrangement joins TRBV6-5 to TRBJ2-1, with 11 positions matching TRBD2. This CDR3 is built from 15 residues. V lost 7 bases, J lost 5 bases, and 7 bases stayed unmatched. Germline V gene data show CDR1 as MNHEY and CDR2 as SVGAGI. The CDR3 sequence is CASTLLAGGDNEQFF. CDR3 coding DNA: TGTGCCAGCACCTTGCTAGCGGGAGGCGACAATGAGCAGTTCTTC.

The genes are TRBV27 and TRBJ2-2; a weak D match, TRBD1 (6 bases). The V and J ends lost 10 bases and 6 bases respectively, with 12 bases between them. From germline, CDR1 is MNHEY and CDR2 SMNVEV (reference sequence). The CDR3 is made up of 12 amino acids. DNA for the CDR3: TGTGCCACCAGGGGAGTATCCGGGGAGCTGTTTTTT. This sequence encodes CATRGVSGELFF.

The count of this clone is one. The chain joins TRBV7-2 to TRBJ1-5; D is unclear. Trimming took off 4 bases at V and 5 bases at J, with 9 bases between the two ends. The length of the CDR3 is 13 residues. CDR1 is SGHTA, CDR2 FQGNSA, per germline. The CDR3 loop is CASSYRVDQPQHF. The CDR3 coding sequence is TGTGCCAGCAGCTACCGGGTCGATCAGCCCCAGCATTTT.

The J gene is TRBJ1-5, the V gene TRBV24-1; TRBD1 aligns across 8 bases. The CDR3 sequence is 15 residues long. Trimming cost V 4 bases and J 6 bases; bases outside gene matches: 7. Germline CDR1 KGHDR, CDR2 SFDVKD. CDR3 protein: CATSDPGQGSQPQHF. Here the CDR3 DNA reads TGTGCCACCAGTGACCCAGGACAGGGTAGTCAGCCCCAGCATTTT.

This clone was seen only once. The chain couples TRBV7-8 to TRBJ1-1; D possibly corresponds to TRBD1 (5 bases). V lost 1 base and J 2 bases, leaving 8 bases between the germline ends. The CDR3 is 14 residues long. Germline CDR1 reads SGHVS; CDR2 reads FQNEAQ. The CDR3 sequence: CASSLGQSNTEAFF. CDR3 DNA sequence: TGTGCCAGCAGCTTAGGACAGTCCAACACTGAAGCTTTCTTT.

The V gene is TRBV19, the J gene TRBJ1-1; unclear D gene. The CDR3 totals 14 residues. Germline-derived CDR1 and CDR2 are LNHDA and SQIVND (reference sequence). Trimming took off 4 bases at V and 0 bases at J, with 9 bases between the two ends. The CDR3 bases are TGTGCCAGTAGTAGCGGCGCTATGAACACTGAAGCTTTCTTT. Its translation: CASSSGAMNTEAFF.

The V call is TRBV7-6, the J call TRBJ2-7; D unclear. The V end was cut by 4 bases, the J end by 3 bases, with 16 bases between. The CDR3 sequence is 15 residues long. Germline CDR1 is SGHVS and CDR2 is FNYEAQ. The DNA of the CDR3 is TGTGCCAGCAGCTCCCAACCCGTTGACTTCTACGAGCAGTACTTC. As protein: CASSSQPVDFYEQYF.

The chain has TRBV14 and TRBJ1-4, with unresolved D. The CDR3 spans 13 residues. Germline V gives CDR1 SGHDN, CDR2 FVKESK. Trimming took 0 bases from V and 13 from J, leaving 12 bases between them. CDR3 protein: CASSQDRVGGLFF. DNA of the CDR3: TGTGCCAGCAGCCAAGATCGGGTGGGTGGACTGTTTTTT.

V usage is TRBV5-1 and J usage is TRBJ2-1, with TRBD2 matching 11 bases. CDR1 is SGHRS and CDR2 is YFSETQ in the germline V gene. This CDR3 comprises 15 residues. With 4 bases clipped from V and 5 bases from J, the junction kept 5 bases outside the gene matches. The CDR3 here is CASSLTSGRDNEQFF. The CDR3 DNA reads TGCGCCAGCAGCCTTACTAGCGGGAGAGACAATGAGCAGTTCTTC.

This chain connects TRBV23-1 to TRBJ1-2, with no clear D. Being an ORF, TRBV23-1 has a function that is uncertain. The V end was cut by 8 bases, the J end by 4 bases, with 11 bases between. This CDR3 has 12 residues. CDR3 sequence: CASGRAGYGYTF. Written as DNA, the CDR3 is TGCGCCAGCGGGCGCGCGGGCTATGGCTACACCTTC.

V is TRBV19 and J is TRBJ2-5, with TRBD2 identical over 11 bases. V dropped 5 bases and J dropped 2; count of bases not matched to a gene: 7. Germline-derived CDR1 and CDR2 are LNHDA and SQIVND (reference sequence). The CDR3 length is 16 residues. The CDR3: CASSLNSGGGQETQYF. The CDR3 DNA sequence: TGTGCCAGTAGTCTCAATAGCGGGGGGGGGCAAGAGACCCAGTACTTC.

This clone was counted a single time. V and J are TRBV7-9 and TRBJ2-1; possible D gene TRBD1, 6 bases. The CDR3 contains 13 residues. From germline, CDR1 is SEHNR and CDR2 FQNEAQ (reference sequence). The germline V and J ends were trimmed by 6 bases and 8 bases, with 14 bases remaining between them. CDR3 region: CASRASYRDEQFF. As DNA, the CDR3 is TGTGCCAGCAGGGCTTCCTACAGGGATGAGCAGTTCTTC. Complete variable domain (other parts from reference TRBV7-9 and TRBJ2-1): DTGVSQNPRHKITKRGQNVTFRCDPISEHNRLYWYRQTLGQGPEFLTYFQNEAQLEKSRLLSDRFSAERPKGSFSTLEIQRTEQGDSAMYLCASRASYRDEQFFGPGTRLTVL.

The chain uses TRBV25-1 and TRBJ1-5; no firm D call. The V gene's germline CDR1 is MGHDK and CDR2 SYGVNS. CDR3 size: 17 residues. Deletions cut 2 bases from V and 0 bases from J, with 14 bases between. This CDR3 is CASSEHDADISNQPQHF. The CDR3 DNA is TGTGCCAGCAGTGAACATGATGCAGACATTAGCAATCAGCCCCAGCATTTT.

V and J are TRBV7-2 and TRBJ2-3, with unresolved D. Germline V gene data show CDR1 as SGHTA and CDR2 as FQGNSA. The CDR3 extends over 15 amino acids. V lost 1 base to trimming and J lost 2 bases, with 10 bases between them. The CDR3 is CASSLGALFTDTQYF. CDR3 nucleotide sequence: TGTGCCAGCAGCTTAGGAGCGTTATTCACAGATACGCAGTATTTT.

The genes are TRBV5-1 and TRBJ2-7; 7 positions match TRBD1. Germline CDR1 and CDR2: SGHRS and YFSETQ. The CDR3 covers 16 residues. The J segment lost 2 bases and the V segment lost 0 bases, leaving 8 bases of the junction unmatched. CDR3 loop: CASSLGEGGATYEQYF. The CDR3 coding sequence is TGCGCCAGCAGCTTGGGGGAAGGGGGCGCGACCTACGAGCAGTACTTC. Looking up the rest from reference TRBV5-1 and TRBJ2-7 gives the full variable domain: KAGVTQTPRYLIKTRGQQVTLSCSPISGHRSVSWYQQTPGQGLQFLFEYFSETQRNKGNFPGRFSGRQFSNSRSEMNVSTLELGDSALYLCASSLGEGGATYEQYFGPGTRLTVT.